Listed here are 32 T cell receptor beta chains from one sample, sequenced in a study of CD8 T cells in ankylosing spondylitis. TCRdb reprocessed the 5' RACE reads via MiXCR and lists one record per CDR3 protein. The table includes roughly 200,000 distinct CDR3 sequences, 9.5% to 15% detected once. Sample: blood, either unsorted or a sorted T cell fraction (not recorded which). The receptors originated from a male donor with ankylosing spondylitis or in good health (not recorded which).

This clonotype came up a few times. The CDR3 loop reads CASRVTGGGYNEQFF. The CDR3 coding sequence is TGTGCCAGCAGGGTCACAGGTGGGGGGTACAATGAGCAGTTCTTC. The chain carries TRBV6-1 and TRBJ2-1, with a weak D call TRBD2 (6 bases). In germline, CDR1 is MNHNS, CDR2 SASEGT. V lost 6 bases to trimming and J lost 4 bases, with 16 bases between them. The CDR3 spans 15 residues.

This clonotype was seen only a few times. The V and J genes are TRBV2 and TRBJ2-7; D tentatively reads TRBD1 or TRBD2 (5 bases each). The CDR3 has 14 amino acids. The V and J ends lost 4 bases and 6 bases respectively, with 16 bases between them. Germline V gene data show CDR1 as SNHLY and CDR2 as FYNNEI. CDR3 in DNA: TGTGCCAGCAGTGGTGAAAAATTCGGGGCCGAGCAGTACTTC. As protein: CASSGEKFGAEQYF.

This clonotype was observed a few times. The CDR3: CASSDLRGAGYEQYF. CDR3 coding DNA: TGTGCCAGCAGTGACCTGAGGGGGGCAGGCTACGAGCAGTACTTC. The chain carries TRBV2 and TRBJ2-7; D is tentatively TRBD1 or TRBD2 (6 bases each). This CDR3 contains 15 residues. V gave up 3 bases and J gave up 3 bases, with 15 bases separating them. Germline CDR1 SNHLY, CDR2 FYNNEI.

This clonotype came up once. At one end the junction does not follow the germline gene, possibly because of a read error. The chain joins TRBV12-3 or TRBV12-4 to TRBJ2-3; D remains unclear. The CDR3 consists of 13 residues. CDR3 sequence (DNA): TGTGCCAGCAGTTTTACTGCCACAGCTACGCAGTATTTT. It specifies CASSFTATATQYF.

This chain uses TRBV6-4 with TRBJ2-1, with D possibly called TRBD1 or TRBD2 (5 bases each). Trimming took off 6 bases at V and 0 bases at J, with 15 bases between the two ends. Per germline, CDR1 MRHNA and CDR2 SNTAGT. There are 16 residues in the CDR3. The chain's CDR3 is CASSGTAFSSYNEQFF. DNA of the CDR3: TGTGCCAGCAGCGGGACCGCCTTTAGCTCCTACAATGAGCAGTTCTTC.

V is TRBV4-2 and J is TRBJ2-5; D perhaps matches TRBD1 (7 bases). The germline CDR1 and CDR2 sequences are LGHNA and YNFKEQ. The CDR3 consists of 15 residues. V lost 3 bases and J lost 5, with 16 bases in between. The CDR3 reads CASSQGRGDVETQYF. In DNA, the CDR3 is TGTGCCAGCAGCCAGGGCAGGGGGGATGTGGAGACCCAGTACTTC.

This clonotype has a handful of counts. DNA for the CDR3: TGCGCCAGCAGCCAGTCAGGGGTCACCGGGGAGCTGTTTTTT. Its protein is CASSQSGVTGELFF. This chain connects TRBV4-1 to TRBJ2-2; D may be TRBD1 (6 bases). V lost 3 bases and J lost 4, with 9 bases in between. The CDR3 contains 14 residues. Germline loops: CDR1 MGHRA, CDR2 YSYEKL.

The CDR3 DNA sequence: TGTGCCTGGAGTCCTCTTAACGACGCCCAGTACTTC. It specifies CAWSPLNDAQYF. The chain combines TRBV30 with TRBJ2-5, with no clear D. The CDR3 length is 12 residues. From germline, CDR1 is GTSNPN and CDR2 SVGIG (reference sequence). V was shortened by 2 bases and J by 9 bases, with 13 bases between the two germline ends. The complete variable domain, with remaining parts taken from reference TRBV30 and TRBJ2-5, reads SQTIHQWPATLVQPVGSPLSLECTVEGTSNPNLYWYRQAAGRGLQLLFYSVGIGQISSEVPQNLSASRPQDRQFILSSKKLLLSDSGFYLCAWSPLNDAQYFGPGTRLLVL.

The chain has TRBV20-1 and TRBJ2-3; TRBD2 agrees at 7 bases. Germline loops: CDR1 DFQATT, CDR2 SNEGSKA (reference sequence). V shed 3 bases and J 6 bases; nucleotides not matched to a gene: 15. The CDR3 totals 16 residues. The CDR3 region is CSARAEAGSFMDTQYF. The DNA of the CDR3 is TGCAGTGCTAGGGCGGAAGCGGGATCATTTATGGATACGCAGTATTTT.

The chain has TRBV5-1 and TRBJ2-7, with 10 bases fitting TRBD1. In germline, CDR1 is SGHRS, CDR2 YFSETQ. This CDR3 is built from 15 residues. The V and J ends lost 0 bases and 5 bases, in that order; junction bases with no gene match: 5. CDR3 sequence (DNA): TGCGCCAGCAGCTTGGCGGAGGGGACAGGGGACGAGCAGTACTTC. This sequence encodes CASSLAEGTGDEQYF.

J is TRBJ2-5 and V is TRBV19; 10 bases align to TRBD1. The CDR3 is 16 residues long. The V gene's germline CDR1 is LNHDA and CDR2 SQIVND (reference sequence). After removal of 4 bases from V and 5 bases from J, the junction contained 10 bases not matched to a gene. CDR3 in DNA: TGTGCCAGTAGTAGAGGGACAGGGGCCCTGGAGGAGACCCAGTACTTC. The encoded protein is CASSRGTGALEETQYF.

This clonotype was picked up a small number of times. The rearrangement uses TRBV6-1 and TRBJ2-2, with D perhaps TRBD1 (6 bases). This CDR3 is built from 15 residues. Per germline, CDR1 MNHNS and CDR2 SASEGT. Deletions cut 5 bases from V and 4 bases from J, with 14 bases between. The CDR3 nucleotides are TGTGCCAGCAGTCGAAATACAGGGACCACCGGGGAGCTGTTTTTT. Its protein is CASSRNTGTTGELFF.

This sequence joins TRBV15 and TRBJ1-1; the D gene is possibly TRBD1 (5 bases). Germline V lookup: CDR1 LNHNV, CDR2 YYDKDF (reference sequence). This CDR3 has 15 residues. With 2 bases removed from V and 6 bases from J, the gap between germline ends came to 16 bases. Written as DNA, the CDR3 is TGTGCCACCAGCAGACTCGATACAGGAACTGCTGAAGCTTTCTTT. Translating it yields CATSRLDTGTAEAFF.

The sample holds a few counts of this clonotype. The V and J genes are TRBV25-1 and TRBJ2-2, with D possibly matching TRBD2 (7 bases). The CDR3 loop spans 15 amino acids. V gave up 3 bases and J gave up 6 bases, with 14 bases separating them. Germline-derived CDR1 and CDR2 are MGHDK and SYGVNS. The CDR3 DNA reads TGTGCCAGCAGTGACGGGGGGCAGGAATCCGGGGAGCTGTTTTTT. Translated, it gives CASSDGGQESGELFF.

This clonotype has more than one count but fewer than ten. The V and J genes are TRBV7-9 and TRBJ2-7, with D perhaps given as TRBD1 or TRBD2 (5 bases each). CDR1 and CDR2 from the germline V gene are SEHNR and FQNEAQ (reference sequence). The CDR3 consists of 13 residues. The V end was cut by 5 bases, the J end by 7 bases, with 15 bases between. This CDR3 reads CASSASLQGEQYF. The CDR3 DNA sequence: TGTGCCAGCAGCGCTAGCTTGCAGGGAGAGCAGTACTTC.

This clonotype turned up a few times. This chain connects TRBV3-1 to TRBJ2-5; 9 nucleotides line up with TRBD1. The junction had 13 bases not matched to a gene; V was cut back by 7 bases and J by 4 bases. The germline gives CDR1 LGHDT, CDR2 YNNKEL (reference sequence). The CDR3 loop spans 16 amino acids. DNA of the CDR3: TGTGCCAGCATCCAGGACAGGGGAGTGGGAGGAGAGACCCAGTACTTC. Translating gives CASIQDRGVGGETQYF.

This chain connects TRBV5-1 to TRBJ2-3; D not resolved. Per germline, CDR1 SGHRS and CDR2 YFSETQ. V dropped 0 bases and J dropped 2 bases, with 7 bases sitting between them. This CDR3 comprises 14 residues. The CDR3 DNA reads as TGCGCCAGCAGCTTGGTGGTCAACACAGATACGCAGTATTTT. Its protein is CASSLVVNTDTQYF.

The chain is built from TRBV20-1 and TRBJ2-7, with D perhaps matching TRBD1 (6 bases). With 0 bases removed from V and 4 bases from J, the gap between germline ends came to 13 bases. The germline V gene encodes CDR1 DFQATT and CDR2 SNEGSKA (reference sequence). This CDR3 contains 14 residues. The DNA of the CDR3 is TGCAGTGCTAGAGACCCGGAACAGGGTTACGAGCAGTACTTC. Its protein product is CSARDPEQGYEQYF.

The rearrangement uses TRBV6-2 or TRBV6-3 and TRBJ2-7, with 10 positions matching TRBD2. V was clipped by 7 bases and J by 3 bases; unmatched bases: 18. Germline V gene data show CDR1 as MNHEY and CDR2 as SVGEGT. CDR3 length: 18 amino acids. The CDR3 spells CASTEPWAGPSGSYEQYF. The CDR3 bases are TGTGCCAGCACCGAGCCCTGGGCTGGTCCTAGCGGGAGCTACGAGCAGTACTTC.

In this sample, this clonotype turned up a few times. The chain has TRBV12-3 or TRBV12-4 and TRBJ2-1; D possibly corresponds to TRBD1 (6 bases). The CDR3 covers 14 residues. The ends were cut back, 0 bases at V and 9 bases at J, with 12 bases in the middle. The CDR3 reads CASSLARGRGEQFF. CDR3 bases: TGTGCCAGCAGTTTAGCTCGTGGCAGGGGTGAGCAGTTCTTC.

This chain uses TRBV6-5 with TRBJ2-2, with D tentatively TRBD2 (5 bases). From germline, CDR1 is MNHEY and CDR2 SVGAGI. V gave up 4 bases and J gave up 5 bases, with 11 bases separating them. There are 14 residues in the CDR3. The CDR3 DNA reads TGTGCCAGCAGTTTCGCTTGGGAGACCGGGGAGCTGTTTTTT. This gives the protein CASSFAWETGELFF.

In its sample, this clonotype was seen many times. CDR3 amino acids: CSASRPYTGSYGYTF. The CDR3 DNA is TGCAGTGCCAGTAGGCCCTATACAGGGAGCTATGGCTACACCTTC. This chain links TRBV20-1 with TRBJ1-2, with D possibly matching TRBD1 (6 bases). This CDR3 has 15 residues. CDR1 and CDR2 from the germline V gene are DFQATT and SNEGSKA (reference sequence). V lost 6 bases, J lost 4 bases, and 21 bases lay in between.

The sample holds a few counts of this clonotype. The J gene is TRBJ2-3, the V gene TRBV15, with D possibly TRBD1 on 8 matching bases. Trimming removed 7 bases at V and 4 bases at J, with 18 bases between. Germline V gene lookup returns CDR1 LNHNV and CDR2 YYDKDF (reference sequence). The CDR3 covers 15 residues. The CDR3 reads CATTQGAGVPDTQYF. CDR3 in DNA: TGTGCCACCACCCAGGGGGCGGGAGTCCCAGATACGCAGTATTTT.

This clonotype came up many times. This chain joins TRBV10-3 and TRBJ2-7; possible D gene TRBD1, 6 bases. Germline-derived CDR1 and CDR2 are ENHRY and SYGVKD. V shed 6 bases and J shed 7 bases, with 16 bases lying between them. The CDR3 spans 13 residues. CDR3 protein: CAIRGARGEEQYF. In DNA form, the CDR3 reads TGTGCCATCAGGGGGGCGCGCGGAGAGGAGCAGTACTTC.

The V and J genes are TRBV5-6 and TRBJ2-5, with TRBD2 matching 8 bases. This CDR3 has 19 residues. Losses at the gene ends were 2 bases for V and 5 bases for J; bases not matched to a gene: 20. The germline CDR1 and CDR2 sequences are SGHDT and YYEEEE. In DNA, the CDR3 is TGTGCCAGCAGCTTTCGGGCCGGGTTAGCGGGGCCCTCCGGGGAGACCCAGTACTTC. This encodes CASSFRAGLAGPSGETQYF.

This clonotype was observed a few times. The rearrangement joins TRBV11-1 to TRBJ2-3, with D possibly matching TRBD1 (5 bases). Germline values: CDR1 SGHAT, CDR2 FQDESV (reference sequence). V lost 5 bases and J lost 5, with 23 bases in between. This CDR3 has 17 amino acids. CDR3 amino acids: CASSLLVDSQEVDTQYF. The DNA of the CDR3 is TGTGCCAGCAGCCTACTGGTCGACAGCCAGGAAGTAGATACGCAGTATTTT.

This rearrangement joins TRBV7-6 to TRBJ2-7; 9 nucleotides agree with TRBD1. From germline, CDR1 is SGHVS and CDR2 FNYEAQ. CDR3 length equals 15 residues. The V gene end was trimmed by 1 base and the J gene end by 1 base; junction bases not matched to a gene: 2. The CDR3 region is CASSLGGTGSYEQYF. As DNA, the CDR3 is TGTGCCAGCAGCTTAGGAGGGACAGGGTCCTACGAGCAGTACTTC.

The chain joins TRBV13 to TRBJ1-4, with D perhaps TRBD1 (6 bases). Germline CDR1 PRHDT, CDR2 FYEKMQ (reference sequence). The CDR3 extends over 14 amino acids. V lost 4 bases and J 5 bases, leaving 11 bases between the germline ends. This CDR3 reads CASSSRDTNEKLFF. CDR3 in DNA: TGTGCCAGCAGCTCTCGGGACACCAATGAAAAACTGTTTTTT.

The CDR3 DNA sequence: TGTGCCAGCAGTCTCAGGACAGTACAAGAGACCCAGTACTTC. Its protein is CASSLRTVQETQYF. J is TRBJ2-5 and V is TRBV12-3 or TRBV12-4; TRBD1 is a possible D gene (6 bases). V lost 5 bases and J lost 2, with 12 bases in between. The CDR3 extends over 14 amino acids.

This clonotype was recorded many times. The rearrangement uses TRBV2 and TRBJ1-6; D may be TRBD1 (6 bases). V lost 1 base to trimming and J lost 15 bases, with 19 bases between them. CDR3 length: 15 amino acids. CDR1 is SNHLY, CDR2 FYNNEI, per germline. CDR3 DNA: TGTGCCAGCAGTGAAGGACAGGCCTTGGGGAAAGACCTCCACTTT. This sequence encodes CASSEGQALGKDLHF.

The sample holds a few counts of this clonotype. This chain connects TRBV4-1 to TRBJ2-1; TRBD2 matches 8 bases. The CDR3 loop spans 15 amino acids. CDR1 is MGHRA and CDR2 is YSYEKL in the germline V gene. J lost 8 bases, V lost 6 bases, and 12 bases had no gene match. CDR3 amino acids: CASSEPGLVIDEQFF. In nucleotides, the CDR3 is TGCGCCAGCAGTGAACCGGGACTAGTTATCGATGAGCAGTTCTTC.

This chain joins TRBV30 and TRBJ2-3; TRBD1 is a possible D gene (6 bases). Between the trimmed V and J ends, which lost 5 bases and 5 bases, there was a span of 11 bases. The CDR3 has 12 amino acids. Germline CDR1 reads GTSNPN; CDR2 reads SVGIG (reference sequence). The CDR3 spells CAWDQGQDTQYF. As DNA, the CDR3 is TGTGCCTGGGACCAGGGGCAAGATACGCAGTATTTT.